This T cell receptor (beta chain) came from a study of Ad26.COV2.S vaccination and SARS-CoV-2 variants. On the study more broadly: By the intramuscular route, Ad26.COV2.S was given once, or twice 56 days apart.

The sample's treatment: over 15 received Ad26.COV2.S at low or high dose, single or two shots; roughly five received placebo; per-sample allocation not given. Material that was analyzed had been drawn on day 63 after the first vaccine or placebo injection. An adult donor aged 18-55 years was enrolled in Boston. As to this clone: What it binds is not known.

Trimming removed 3 bases from V and 2 bases from J, with 14 bases in between. Germline CDR1 is GTSNPN and CDR2 is SVGIG (reference sequence). The CDR3 consists of 15 residues. TCRdb's table, derived via immunoSEQ multiplex PCR, lists solely in-frame clones and lacks some. The data show some 480,000 clones, approximately 90% seen once. Points from the study as a whole: People who got the vaccine or the placebo had similar non-spike TCR breadth.

The V call is TRBV30, the J call TRBJ1-5; D may be TRBD1 (6 bases). The clonotype was recovered from a person between 18 and 65 years old who received the Ad26.COV2.S COVID-19 vaccine or a placebo. The specimen comprised peripheral blood, sampled in a trial of Ad26.COV2.S vaccine versus placebo. CDR3 in amino acids: CAWSGEYRGNQPQHF. Here the CDR3 DNA reads TGTGCCTGGAGCGGGGAATACAGGGGCAATCAGCCCCAGCATTTT.